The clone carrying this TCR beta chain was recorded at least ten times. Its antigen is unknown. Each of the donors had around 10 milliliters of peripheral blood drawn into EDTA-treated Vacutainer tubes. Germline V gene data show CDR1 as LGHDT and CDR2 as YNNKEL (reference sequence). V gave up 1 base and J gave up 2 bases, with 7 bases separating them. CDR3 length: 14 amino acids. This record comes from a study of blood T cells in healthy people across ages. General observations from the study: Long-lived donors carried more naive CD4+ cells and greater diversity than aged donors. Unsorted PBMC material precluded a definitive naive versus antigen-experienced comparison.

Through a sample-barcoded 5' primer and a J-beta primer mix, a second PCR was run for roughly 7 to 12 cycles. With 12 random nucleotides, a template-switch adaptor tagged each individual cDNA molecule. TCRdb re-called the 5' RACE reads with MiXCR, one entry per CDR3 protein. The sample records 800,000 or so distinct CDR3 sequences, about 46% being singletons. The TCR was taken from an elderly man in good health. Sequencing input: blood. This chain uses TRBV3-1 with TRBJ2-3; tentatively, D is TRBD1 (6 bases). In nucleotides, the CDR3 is TGTGCCAGCAGCCAAGGGGACAACACAGATACGCAGTATTTT. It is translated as CASSQGDNTDTQYF.